This T cell receptor beta chain was identified during a study of Ad26.COV2.S vaccination and SARS-CoV-2 variants. As to treatment: approximately 18 received Ad26.COV2.S at low or high dose, single or two shots; roughly 5 received placebo; per-sample allocation not given. The samples were gathered on day 63 after the first injection of vaccine or placebo. As regards this clone: At one boundary the junction diverges from the germline segment, which might be a read error.

Germline CDR1 is SNHLY and CDR2 is FYNNEI. The CDR3 has 15 amino acids. Clones were sequenced by immunoSEQ multiplex PCR, and TCRdb holds only the in-frame ones, with some missing. The sample carries about 680,000 clones, 70% to 90% recorded once. The receptor was derived from a person aged 18-65 years who received the Ad26.COV2.S COVID-19 vaccine or a placebo. The specimen was peripheral blood, collected in a trial of Ad26.COV2.S vaccine versus placebo. The chain couples TRBV2 to TRBJ2-5; the match to TRBD1 covers 7 bases. CDR3: CASIEQGTYQETQYF. CDR3 bases: TGTGCCAGCATTGAACAGGGGACCTACCAAGAGACCCAGTACTTC.